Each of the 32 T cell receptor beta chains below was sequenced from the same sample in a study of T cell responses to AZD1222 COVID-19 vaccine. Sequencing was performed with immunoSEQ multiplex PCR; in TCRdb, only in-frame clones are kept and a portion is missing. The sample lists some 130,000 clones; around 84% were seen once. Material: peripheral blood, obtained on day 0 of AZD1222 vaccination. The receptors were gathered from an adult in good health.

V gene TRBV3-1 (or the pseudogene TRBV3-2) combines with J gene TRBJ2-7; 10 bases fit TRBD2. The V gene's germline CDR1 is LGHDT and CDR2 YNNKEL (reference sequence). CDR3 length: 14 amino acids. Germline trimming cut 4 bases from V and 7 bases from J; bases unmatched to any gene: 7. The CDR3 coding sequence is TGTGCCAGCAGCCGACTGGGACTAGCGTTTGAGCAGTACTTC. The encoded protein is CASSRLGLAFEQYF.

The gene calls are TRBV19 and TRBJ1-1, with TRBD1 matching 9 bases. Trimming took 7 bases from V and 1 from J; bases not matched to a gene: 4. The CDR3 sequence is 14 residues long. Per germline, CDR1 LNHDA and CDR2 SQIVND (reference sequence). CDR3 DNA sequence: TGTGCCAGTAAATGGACAGGGGAGAACACTGAAGCTTTCTTT. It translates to CASKWTGENTEAFF. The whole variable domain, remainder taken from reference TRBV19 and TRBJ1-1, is DGGITQSPKYLFRKEGQNVTLSCEQNLNHDAMYWYRQDPGQGLRLIYYSQIVNDFQKGDIAEGYSVSREKKESFPLTVTSAQKNPTAFYLCASKWTGENTEAFFGQGTRLTVV.

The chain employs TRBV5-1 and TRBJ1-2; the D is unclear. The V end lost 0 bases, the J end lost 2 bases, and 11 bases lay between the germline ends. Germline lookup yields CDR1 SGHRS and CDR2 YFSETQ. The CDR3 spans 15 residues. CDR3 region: CASSLAVAENYGYTF. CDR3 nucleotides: TGCGCCAGCAGCTTGGCGGTGGCAGAGAACTATGGCTACACCTTC.

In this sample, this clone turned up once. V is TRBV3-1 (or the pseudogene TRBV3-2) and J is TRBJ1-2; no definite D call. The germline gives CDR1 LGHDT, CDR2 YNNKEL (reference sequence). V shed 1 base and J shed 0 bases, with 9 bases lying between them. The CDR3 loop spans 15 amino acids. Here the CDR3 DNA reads TGTGCCAGCAGCCAAGTAGGGATCTCTAACTATGGCTACACCTTC. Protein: CASSQVGISNYGYTF.

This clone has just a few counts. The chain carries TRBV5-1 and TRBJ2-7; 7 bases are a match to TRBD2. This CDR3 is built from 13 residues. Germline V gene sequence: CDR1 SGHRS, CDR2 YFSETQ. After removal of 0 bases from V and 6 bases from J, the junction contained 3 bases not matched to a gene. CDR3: CASSLAGRGEQYF. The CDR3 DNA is TGCGCCAGCAGCTTGGCGGGGAGGGGCGAGCAGTACTTC.

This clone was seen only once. The CDR3 region is CASSQEGRQGNYGYTF. The CDR3 DNA follows: TGTGCCAGCAGCCAAGAAGGCCGACAGGGTAACTATGGCTACACCTTC. J is TRBJ1-2 and V is TRBV3-1 (or the pseudogene TRBV3-2), with 7 bases matching TRBD1. CDR1 is LGHDT, CDR2 YNNKEL, per germline (reference sequence). Trimming at V came to 0 bases and at J to 1 base, leaving 5 bases not matched to a gene. The CDR3 loop spans 16 amino acids.

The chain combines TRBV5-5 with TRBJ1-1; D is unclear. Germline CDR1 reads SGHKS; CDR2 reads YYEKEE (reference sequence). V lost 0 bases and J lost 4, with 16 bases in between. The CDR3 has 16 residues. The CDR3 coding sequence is TGTGCCAGCAGCTTGGCCGTCAACCCTACCCCCACTGAAGCTTTCTTT. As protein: CASSLAVNPTPTEAFF.

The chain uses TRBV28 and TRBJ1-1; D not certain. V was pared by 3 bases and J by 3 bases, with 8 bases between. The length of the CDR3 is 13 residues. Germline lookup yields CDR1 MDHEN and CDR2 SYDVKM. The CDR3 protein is CASSFWGDTEAFF. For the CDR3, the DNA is TGTGCCAGCAGTTTCTGGGGAGACACTGAAGCTTTCTTT.

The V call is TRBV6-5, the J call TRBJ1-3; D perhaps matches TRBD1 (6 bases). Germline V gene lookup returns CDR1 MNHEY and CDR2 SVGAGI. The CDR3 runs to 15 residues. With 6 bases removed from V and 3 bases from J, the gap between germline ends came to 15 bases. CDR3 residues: CASRTGTQGGNTIYF. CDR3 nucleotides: TGTGCCAGCAGGACCGGGACACAGGGTGGAAACACCATATATTTT.

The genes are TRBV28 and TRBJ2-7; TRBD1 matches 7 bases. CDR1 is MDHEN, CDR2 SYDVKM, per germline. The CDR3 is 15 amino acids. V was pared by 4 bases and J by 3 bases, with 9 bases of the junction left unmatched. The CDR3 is CASSSPTGVIYEQYF. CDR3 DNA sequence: TGTGCCAGCAGTTCGCCCACAGGGGTTATCTACGAGCAGTACTTC.

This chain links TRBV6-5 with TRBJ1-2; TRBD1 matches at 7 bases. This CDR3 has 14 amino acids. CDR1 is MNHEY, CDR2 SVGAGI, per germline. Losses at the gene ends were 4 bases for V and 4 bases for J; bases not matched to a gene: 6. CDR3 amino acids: CASSFEGGGYGYTF. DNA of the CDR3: TGTGCCAGCAGTTTCGAAGGGGGCGGCTATGGCTACACCTTC.

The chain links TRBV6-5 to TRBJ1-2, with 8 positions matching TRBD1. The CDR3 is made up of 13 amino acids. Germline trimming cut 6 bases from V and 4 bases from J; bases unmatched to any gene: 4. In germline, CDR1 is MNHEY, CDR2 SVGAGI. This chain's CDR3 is CASSRDRSYGYTF. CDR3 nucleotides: TGTGCCAGCAGCCGGGACAGGAGCTATGGCTACACCTTC.

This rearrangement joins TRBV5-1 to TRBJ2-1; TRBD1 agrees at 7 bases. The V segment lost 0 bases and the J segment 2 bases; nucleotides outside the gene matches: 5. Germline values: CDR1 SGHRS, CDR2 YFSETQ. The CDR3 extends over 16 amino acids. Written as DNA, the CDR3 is TGCGCCAGCAGCTTGGCAGACAGGGAACCCTACAATGAGCAGTTCTTC. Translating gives CASSLADREPYNEQFF.

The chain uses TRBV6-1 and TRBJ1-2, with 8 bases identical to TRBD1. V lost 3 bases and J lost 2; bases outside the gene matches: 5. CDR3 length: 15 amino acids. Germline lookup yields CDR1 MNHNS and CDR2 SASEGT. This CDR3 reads CASSERTGINYGYTF. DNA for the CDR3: TGTGCCAGCAGTGAGAGGACAGGGATAAACTATGGCTACACCTTC.

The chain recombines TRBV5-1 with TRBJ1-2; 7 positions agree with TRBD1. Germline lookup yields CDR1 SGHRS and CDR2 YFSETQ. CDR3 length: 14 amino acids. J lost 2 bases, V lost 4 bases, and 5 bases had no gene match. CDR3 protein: CASSPKQGNYGYTF. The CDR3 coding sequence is TGCGCCAGCAGCCCAAAACAGGGGAACTATGGCTACACCTTC.

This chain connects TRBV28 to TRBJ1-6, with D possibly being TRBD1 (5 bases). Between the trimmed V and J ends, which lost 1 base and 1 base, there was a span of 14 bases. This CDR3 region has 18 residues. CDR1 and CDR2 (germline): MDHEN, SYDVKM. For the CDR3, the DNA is TGTGCCAGCAGTTTATCCTCAGGGTTAGGGTCCTATAATTCACCCCTCCACTTT. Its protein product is CASSLSSGLGSYNSPLHF.

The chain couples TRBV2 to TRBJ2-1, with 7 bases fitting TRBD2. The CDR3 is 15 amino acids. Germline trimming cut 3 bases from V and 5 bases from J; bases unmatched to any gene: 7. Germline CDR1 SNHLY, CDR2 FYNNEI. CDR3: CASSDTRGGDNEQFF. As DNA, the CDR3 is TGTGCCAGCAGTGATACGCGCGGGGGTGACAATGAGCAGTTCTTC.

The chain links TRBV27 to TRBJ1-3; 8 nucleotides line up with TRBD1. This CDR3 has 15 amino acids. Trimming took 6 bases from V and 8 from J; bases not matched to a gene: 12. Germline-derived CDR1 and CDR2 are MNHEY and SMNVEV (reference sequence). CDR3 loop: CASSPLPTGGHTIYF. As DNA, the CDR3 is TGTGCCAGCAGCCCGTTACCAACAGGGGGGCACACCATATATTTT.

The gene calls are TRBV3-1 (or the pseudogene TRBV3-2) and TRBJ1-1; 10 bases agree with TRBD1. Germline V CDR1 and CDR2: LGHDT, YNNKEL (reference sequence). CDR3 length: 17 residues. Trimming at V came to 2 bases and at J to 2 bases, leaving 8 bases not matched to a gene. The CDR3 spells CASSQLTGTGANTEAFF. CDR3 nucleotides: TGTGCCAGCAGCCAATTAACCGGGACAGGGGCTAACACTGAAGCTTTCTTT.

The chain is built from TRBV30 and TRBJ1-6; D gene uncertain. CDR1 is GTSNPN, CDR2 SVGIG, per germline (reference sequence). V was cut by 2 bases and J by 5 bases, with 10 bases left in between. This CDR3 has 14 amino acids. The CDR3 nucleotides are TGTGCCTGGAGTCTCGGGCTGAATAATTCACCCCTCCACTTT. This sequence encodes CAWSLGLNNSPLHF. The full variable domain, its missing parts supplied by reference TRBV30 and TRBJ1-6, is SQTIHQWPATLVQPVGSPLSLECTVEGTSNPNLYWYRQAAGRGLQLLFYSVGIGQISSEVPQNLSASRPQDRQFILSSKKLLLSDSGFYLCAWSLGLNNSPLHFGNGTRLTVT.

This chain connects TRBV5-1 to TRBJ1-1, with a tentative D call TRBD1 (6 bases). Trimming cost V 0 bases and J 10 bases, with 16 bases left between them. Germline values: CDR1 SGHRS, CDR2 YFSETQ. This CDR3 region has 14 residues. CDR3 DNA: TGCGCCAGCAGCTTGGGAGGGGGAAATGATATAGCTTTCTTT. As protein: CASSLGGGNDIAFF.

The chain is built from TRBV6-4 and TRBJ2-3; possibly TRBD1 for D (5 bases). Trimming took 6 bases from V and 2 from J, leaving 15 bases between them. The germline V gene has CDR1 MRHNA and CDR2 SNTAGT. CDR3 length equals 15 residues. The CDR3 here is CASSLDTTNTDTQYF. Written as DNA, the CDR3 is TGTGCCAGCAGCCTGGACACGACCAACACAGATACGCAGTATTTT.

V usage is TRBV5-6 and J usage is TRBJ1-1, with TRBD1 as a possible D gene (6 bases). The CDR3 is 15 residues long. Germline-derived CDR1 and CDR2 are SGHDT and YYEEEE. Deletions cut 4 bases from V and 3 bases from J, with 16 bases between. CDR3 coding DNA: TGTGCCAGCAGCACATGGGGGGCTAGAGACACTGAAGCTTTCTTT. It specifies CASSTWGARDTEAFF. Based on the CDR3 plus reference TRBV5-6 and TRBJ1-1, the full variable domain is DAGVTQSPTHLIKTRGQQVTLRCSPKSGHDTVSWYQQALGQGPQFIFQYYEEEERQRGNFPDRFSGHQFPNYSSELNVNALLLGDSALYLCASSTWGARDTEAFFGQGTRLTVV.

For the CDR3, the DNA is TGTGCCAGCAGTGAATCTTCCCCTGAAGCTTTCTTT. This encodes CASSESSPEAFF. The V call is TRBV2, the J call TRBJ1-1; D not resolved. This CDR3 spans 12 amino acids. V dropped 2 bases and J dropped 6 bases, with 7 bases sitting between them. Germline CDR1 SNHLY, CDR2 FYNNEI.

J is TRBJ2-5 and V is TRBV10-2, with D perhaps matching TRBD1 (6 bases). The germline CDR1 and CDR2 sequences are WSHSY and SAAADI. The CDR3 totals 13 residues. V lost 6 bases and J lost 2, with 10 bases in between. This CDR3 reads CASRVTGQETQYF. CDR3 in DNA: TGCGCCAGCAGAGTGACAGGACAAGAGACCCAGTACTTC.

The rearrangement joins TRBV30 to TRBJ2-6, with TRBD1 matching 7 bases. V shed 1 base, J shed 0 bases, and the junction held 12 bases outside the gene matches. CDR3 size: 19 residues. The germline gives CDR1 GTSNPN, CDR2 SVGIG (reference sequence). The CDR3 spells CAWSGGWGQTPSGANVLTF. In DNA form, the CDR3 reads TGTGCCTGGAGTGGGGGATGGGGACAGACCCCCTCTGGGGCCAACGTCCTGACTTTC.

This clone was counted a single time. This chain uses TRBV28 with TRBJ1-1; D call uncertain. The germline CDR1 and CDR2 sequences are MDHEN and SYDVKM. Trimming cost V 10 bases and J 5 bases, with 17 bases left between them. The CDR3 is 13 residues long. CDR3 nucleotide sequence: TGTGCCACCTACCTGACGGTCGATACTGAAGCTTTCTTT. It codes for CATYLTVDTEAFF.

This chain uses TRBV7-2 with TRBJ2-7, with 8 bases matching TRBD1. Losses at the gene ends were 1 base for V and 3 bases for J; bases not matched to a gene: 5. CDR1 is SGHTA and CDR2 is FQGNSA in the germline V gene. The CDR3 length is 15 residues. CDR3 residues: CASSLVVDRGYEQYF. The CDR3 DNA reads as TGTGCCAGCAGCTTAGTGGTTGACAGGGGCTACGAGCAGTACTTC.

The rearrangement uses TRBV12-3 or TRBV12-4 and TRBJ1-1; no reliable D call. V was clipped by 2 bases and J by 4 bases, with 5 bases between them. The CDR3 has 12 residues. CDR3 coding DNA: TGTGCCAGCAGTTTATTTCCCACTGAAGCTTTCTTT. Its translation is CASSLFPTEAFF.

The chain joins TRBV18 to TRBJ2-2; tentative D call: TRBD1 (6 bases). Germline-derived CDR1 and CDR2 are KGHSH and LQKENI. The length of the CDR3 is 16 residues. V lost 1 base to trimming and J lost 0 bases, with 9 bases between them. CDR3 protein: CASSPLQGSNTGELFF. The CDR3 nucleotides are TGTGCCAGCTCACCACTACAGGGATCGAACACCGGGGAGCTGTTTTTT.

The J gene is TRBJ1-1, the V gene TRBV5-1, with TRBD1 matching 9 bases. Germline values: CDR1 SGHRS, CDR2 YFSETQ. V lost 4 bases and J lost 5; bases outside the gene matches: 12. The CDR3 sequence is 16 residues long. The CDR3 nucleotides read TGCGCCAGCAGCGAAAGAACAGGGGGCGGATGGACTGAAGCTTTCTTT. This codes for CASSERTGGGWTEAFF.

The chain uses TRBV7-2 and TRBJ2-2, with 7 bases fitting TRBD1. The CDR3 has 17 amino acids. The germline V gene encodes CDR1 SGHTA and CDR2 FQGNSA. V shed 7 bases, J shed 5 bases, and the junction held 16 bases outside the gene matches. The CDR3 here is CASTSYRGGRWTGELFF. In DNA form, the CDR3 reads TGTGCCAGCACCTCATACCGAGGGGGCAGGTGGACCGGGGAGCTGTTTTTT.